This TCR beta chain was recovered during a study of blood T cell repertoires in COVID-19. Sequencing used immunoSEQ multiplex PCR; TCRdb keeps in-frame clones, though not all of them. The sample has roughly 370,000 clones, 80% to 90% seen once. This clonotype was obtained from a woman aged 45 to 65 who had recovered from COVID-19. Sequenced input: PBMCs or T cells enriched from blood (not recorded which).

The CDR3 DNA reads as TGTGCCAGCAGAGAGCGGGGGGGCCTAACCAAAAACATTCAGTACTTC. It is translated as CASRERGGLTKNIQYF. The rearrangement joins TRBV2 to TRBJ2-4, with TRBD2 matching 10 bases. J was trimmed by 2 bases and V by 6 bases; bases with no gene match: 7. Germline V lookup: CDR1 SNHLY, CDR2 FYNNEI. The CDR3 has 16 residues.